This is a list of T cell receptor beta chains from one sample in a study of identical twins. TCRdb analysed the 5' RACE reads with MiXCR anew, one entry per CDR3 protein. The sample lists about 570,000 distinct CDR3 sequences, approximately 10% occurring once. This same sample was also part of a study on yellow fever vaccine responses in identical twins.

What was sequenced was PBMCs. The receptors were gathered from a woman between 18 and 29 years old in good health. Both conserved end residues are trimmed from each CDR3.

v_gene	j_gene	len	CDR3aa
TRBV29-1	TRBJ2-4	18	SVRLWDSRFAGQAKNIQY
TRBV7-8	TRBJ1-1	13	ASSLVGGRNTEAF
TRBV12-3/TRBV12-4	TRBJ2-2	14	ASSSRQRGEAGELF
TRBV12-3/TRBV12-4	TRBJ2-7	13	ASTNLIGVAYEQY
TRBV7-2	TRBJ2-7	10	ASSTPDRGRY
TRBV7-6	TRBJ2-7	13	ASSTSGGSVYEQY
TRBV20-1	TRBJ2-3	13	SAGGAPRKADTQY
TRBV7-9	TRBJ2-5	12	ASRGGHGLETQY
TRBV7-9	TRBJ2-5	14	ASSLASTGSQETQY
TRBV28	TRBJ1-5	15	ASSTFLTEHSNQPQH
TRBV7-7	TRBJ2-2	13	ASSPRDRSTGELF
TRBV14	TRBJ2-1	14	ASSQGNGRTYNEQF
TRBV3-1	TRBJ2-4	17	AFSSWGLAGDLAKNIQY
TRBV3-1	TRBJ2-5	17	ASSQDRKGVAQYQETQY
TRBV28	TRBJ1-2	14	ASSSGSRDWSYGYT
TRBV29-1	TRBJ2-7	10	SVVVGPGEQY
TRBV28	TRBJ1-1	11	ASSLLRTYEAF
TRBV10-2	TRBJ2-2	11	ASSERVAGELF
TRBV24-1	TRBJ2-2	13	ATSRDRGLTGELF
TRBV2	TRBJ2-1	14	ASSKGTGSSYNEQF
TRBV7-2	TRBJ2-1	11	ASSLDDYNEQF
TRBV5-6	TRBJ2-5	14	ASSLARAGPQETQY
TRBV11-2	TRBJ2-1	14	ASTLGLAGGSNEQF
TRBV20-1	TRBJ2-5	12	SEETGADRGTQY
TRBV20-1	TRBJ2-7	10	SARSGTYEQC
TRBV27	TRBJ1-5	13	ASSLSPGVWQPQH
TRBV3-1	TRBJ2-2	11	ASSHPNTGELF
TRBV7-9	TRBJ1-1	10	ASSYGSSEAF
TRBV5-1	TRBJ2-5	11	ASSRGQWETQY
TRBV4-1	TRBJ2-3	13	ASSQVQGGTDTQY
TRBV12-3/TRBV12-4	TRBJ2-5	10	ASSPDRETQY
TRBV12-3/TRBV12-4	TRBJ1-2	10	ASSPGVYGYT
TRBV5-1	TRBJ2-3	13	ASSILGSGTDTQY
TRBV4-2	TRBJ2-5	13	ASSQDGQGRVTQY
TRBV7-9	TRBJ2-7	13	ASSTQGQGPYEQY
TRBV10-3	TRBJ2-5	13	AISESDSLQETQY
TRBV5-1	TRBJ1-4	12	ASSLAGVGEKLF
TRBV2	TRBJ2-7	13	ASSVTGGSSYEQY
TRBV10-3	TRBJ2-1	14	AISESAGVGYNEQF
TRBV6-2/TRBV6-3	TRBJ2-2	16	ASSPNYLLAGDTGELF
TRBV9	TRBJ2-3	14	ASSSREGRRTDTQY
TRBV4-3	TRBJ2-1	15	ASSQTFSGMTGYEQF
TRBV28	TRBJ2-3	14	ASTLGLGGPTDTQY
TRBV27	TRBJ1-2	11	ASRLTGTGPYT
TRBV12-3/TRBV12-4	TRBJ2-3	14	ASSFFQLEGADTQY
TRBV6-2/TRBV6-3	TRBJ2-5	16	ASSYSLPSSPIEETQY
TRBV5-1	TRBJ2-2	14	ASSRFREGGTGELF
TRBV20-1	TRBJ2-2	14	SARDGQGRNTGELF
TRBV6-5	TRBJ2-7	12	ASSYSLEGNEQY
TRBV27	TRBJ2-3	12	ASSSAESTDTQY
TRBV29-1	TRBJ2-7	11	SVVLGGFYEQY
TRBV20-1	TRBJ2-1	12	SASESTGAGRQF
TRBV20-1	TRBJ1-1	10	SASLLNTEAF
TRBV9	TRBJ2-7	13	ASSVAAVGSYEQY
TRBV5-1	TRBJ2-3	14	ASSLVLQGRTDTQY
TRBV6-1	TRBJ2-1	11	ASTNFPYNEQF
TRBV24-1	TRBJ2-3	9	ATSATDTQY
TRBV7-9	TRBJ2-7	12	ASSGPTLSYEQY
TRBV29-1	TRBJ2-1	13	SVDYTESSYNEQF